The 18 T cell receptor beta chains below were found in one sample sequenced in a study of T cell responses to AZD1222 COVID-19 vaccine. Data came from immunoSEQ multiplex PCR; TCRdb stores just in-frame clones and leaves some out. The sample includes around 140,000 clones, approximately 91% of them seen just once. Sequenced material: peripheral blood, taken 28 days after the second AZD1222 dose. These receptors originate from an adult who received the AZD1222 COVID-19 vaccine.

This rearrangement joins TRBV9 to TRBJ2-7; 10 nucleotides line up with TRBD2. This CDR3 is 16 amino acids long. Unmatched junction bases numbered 5, after V lost 0 bases and J lost 2 bases. CDR1 is SGDLS and CDR2 is YYNGEE in the germline V gene. Written as DNA, the CDR3 is TGTGCCAGCAGCGTAGGGACTAGCGGACCTACCTACGAGCAGTACTTC. Translating gives CASSVGTSGPTYEQYF.

The chain couples TRBV29-1 to TRBJ2-3; 8 positions agree with TRBD2. Germline V CDR1 and CDR2: SQVTM, ANQGSEA. This CDR3 region has 13 residues. With 5 bases clipped from V and 5 bases from J, the junction kept 6 bases outside the gene matches. The CDR3 sequence: CSVQAGGGDTQYF. The CDR3 DNA sequence: TGCAGCGTTCAGGCGGGAGGAGGAGATACGCAGTATTTT.

CDR3 protein: CASSPRRARQETQYF. The CDR3 nucleotides are TGTGCCAGCAGCCCGCGGAGGGCCAGGCAAGAGACCCAGTACTTC. This chain connects TRBV3-1 (or the pseudogene TRBV3-2) to TRBJ2-5, with D perhaps matching TRBD2 (6 bases). Germline CDR1 reads LGHDT; CDR2 reads YNNKEL (reference sequence). Trimming cost V 4 bases and J 2 bases, with 14 bases left between them. The CDR3 extends over 15 amino acids.

On this clone itself: This sample includes further DNA sequences coding for the same CDR3. The chain employs TRBV18 and TRBJ2-1; tentatively, D is TRBD1 (6 bases). The CDR3 loop spans 13 amino acids. Trimming removed 5 bases from V and 4 bases from J, with 9 bases in between. Germline CDR1 reads KGHSH; CDR2 reads LQKENI. This CDR3 is CASSSGQYNEQFF. The CDR3 DNA reads as TGTGCCAGCTCATCAGGACAGTACAATGAGCAGTTCTTC.

This chain joins TRBV14 and TRBJ2-3, with TRBD1 as a possible D gene (5 bases). CDR1 and CDR2 from the germline V gene are SGHDN and FVKESK. V lost 1 base and J 3 bases, leaving 11 bases between the germline ends. This CDR3 is 15 amino acids long. CDR3 residues: CASSQAGLRTDTQYF. In DNA form, the CDR3 reads TGTGCCAGCAGCCAAGCAGGGTTGAGGACAGATACGCAGTATTTT.

This chain uses TRBV19 with TRBJ2-7; 7 bases fit TRBD1. The CDR3 extends over 15 amino acids. Germline V gene sequence: CDR1 LNHDA, CDR2 SQIVND (reference sequence). J gave up 0 bases and V 1 base, and 3 bases lay outside the gene matches. In DNA form, the CDR3 reads TGTGCCAGTAGTATAGCGGACAGGAGCTCCTACGAGCAGTACTTC. It encodes CASSIADRSSYEQYF. Full variable domain (remainder filled in from reference TRBV19 and TRBJ2-7): DGGITQSPKYLFRKEGQNVTLSCEQNLNHDAMYWYRQDPGQGLRLIYYSQIVNDFQKGDIAEGYSVSREKKESFPLTVTSAQKNPTAFYLCASSIADRSSYEQYFGPGTRLTVT.

This chain connects TRBV5-1 to TRBJ1-2, with no clear D. This CDR3 region has 14 residues. CDR1 SGHRS and CDR2 YFSETQ come from the germline V gene. Trimming pared 2 bases from V and 0 bases from J, leaving 8 bases between. The CDR3: CASSFQNTNYGYTF. The CDR3 DNA sequence: TGCGCCAGCAGCTTTCAGAACACTAACTATGGCTACACCTTC.

CDR3 DNA: TGTGCCAGCAGCGTAGTCGGGGGGCCATCCTACAATGAGCAGTTCTTC. Amino acid sequence: CASSVVGGPSYNEQFF. This sequence joins TRBV9 and TRBJ2-1, with TRBD2 as a possible D gene (7 bases). Germline CDR1 reads SGDLS; CDR2 reads YYNGEE. This CDR3 comprises 16 residues. The ends were cut back, 0 bases at V and 1 base at J, with 11 bases in the middle.

V and J are TRBV6-1 and TRBJ1-2; maybe TRBD1 (6 bases). CDR1 is MNHNS, CDR2 SASEGT, per germline. The V and J ends lost 2 bases and 8 bases respectively, with 15 bases between them. The CDR3 runs to 14 residues. The CDR3 DNA follows: TGTGCCAGCAGTGAATTGGAGGGGGGAAGCGGCTACACCTTC. Translating gives CASSELEGGSGYTF.

The chain employs TRBV15 and TRBJ1-2; D ambiguous. Per germline, CDR1 LNHNV and CDR2 YYDKDF (reference sequence). There are 14 residues in the CDR3. Trimming took 1 base from V and 3 from J, leaving 9 bases between them. The CDR3 region has the DNA TGTGCCACCAGCAGAGTTAGGATCGACTATGGCTACACCTTC. Its protein product is CATSRVRIDYGYTF.

The chain is built from TRBV27 and TRBJ2-7; 10 bases align to TRBD1. Losses at the gene ends were 3 bases for V and 5 bases for J; bases not matched to a gene: 7. Germline CDR1 reads MNHEY; CDR2 reads SMNVEV (reference sequence). This CDR3 has 15 amino acids. This CDR3 is CASSFRTGGRNEQYF. DNA for the CDR3: TGTGCCAGCAGTTTCAGGACAGGGGGAAGGAACGAGCAGTACTTC.

The chain couples TRBV7-2 to TRBJ2-1; D is unclear. The CDR3 totals 15 residues. Germline V gene lookup returns CDR1 SGHTA and CDR2 FQGNSA. Trimming shortened V by 1 base and J by 0 bases, and 7 bases separated the two germline ends. The CDR3 loop reads CASSLEWGSYNEQFF. In DNA form, the CDR3 reads TGTGCCAGCAGCTTAGAGTGGGGCTCCTACAATGAGCAGTTCTTC.

The chain's CDR3 is CASSSGPNTGELFF. In nucleotides, the CDR3 is TGTGCCAGCAGCTCGGGACCAAACACCGGGGAGCTGTTTTTT. The V and J genes are TRBV11-1 and TRBJ2-2, with D possibly being TRBD1 or TRBD2 (5 bases each). Germline CDR1 and CDR2: SGHAT and FQDESV (reference sequence). Trimming took off 4 bases at V and 2 bases at J, with 8 bases between the two ends. The CDR3 length is 14 residues. The full variable domain, rest sourced from reference TRBV11-1 and TRBJ2-2, is EAEVAQSPRYKITEKSQAVAFWCDPISGHATLYWYRQILGQGPELLVQFQDESVVDDSQLPKDRFSAERLKGVDSTLKIQPAELGDSAMYLCASSSGPNTGELFFGEGSRLTVL.

A note on this clone: Distinct nucleotide sequences in the sample also encode this CDR3. The rearrangement uses TRBV29-1 and TRBJ2-7; perhaps D is TRBD1 or TRBD2 (5 bases each). The length of the CDR3 is 12 residues. V was clipped by 6 bases and J by 0 bases, with 9 bases between them. Germline CDR1 SQVTM, CDR2 ANQGSEA. CDR3 in DNA: TGCAGCGTCGCAGGGAGCTCCTACGAGCAGTACTTC. The encoded protein is CSVAGSSYEQYF.

This clone was counted a single time. The chain links TRBV3-1 (or the pseudogene TRBV3-2) to TRBJ2-7; the match to TRBD1 covers 7 bases. The V and J ends lost 3 bases and 5 bases, in that order; junction bases with no gene match: 7. CDR3 length: 14 amino acids. Germline CDR1 reads LGHDT; CDR2 reads YNNKEL (reference sequence). CDR3 sequence (DNA): TGTGCCAGCAGCCAGGTGGTGAGGGGGCACGAGCAGTACTTC. This translates into CASSQVVRGHEQYF.

This chain joins TRBV6-5 and TRBJ2-5, with 8 bases aligning to TRBD2. This CDR3 spans 15 amino acids. Germline V gene sequence: CDR1 MNHEY, CDR2 SVGAGI. V lost 7 bases and J lost 1; bases outside the gene matches: 8. The CDR3 spells CASNQAGDPQETQYF. CDR3 nucleotide sequence: TGTGCCAGCAACCAAGCGGGAGATCCCCAAGAGACCCAGTACTTC.

There are a few counts of this clone. This sequence joins TRBV6-5 and TRBJ1-1; D unclear. The CDR3 runs to 14 residues. The germline V gene has CDR1 MNHEY and CDR2 SVGAGI. V lost 6 bases and J 0 bases, leaving 11 bases between the germline ends. The CDR3: CASRRTELNTEAFF. In DNA, the CDR3 is TGTGCCAGCAGGAGAACAGAGCTGAACACTGAAGCTTTCTTT.

The chain has TRBV11-3 and TRBJ2-2; 8 bases are a match to TRBD1. The germline V gene has CDR1 SGHNT and CDR2 YENEEA. Germline trimming cut 5 bases from V and 11 bases from J; bases unmatched to any gene: 7. The CDR3 spans 13 residues. For the CDR3, the DNA is TGTGCCAGCAGCGCAGGGGGCCGGGGAGAGCTGTTTTTT. Translating it yields CASSAGGRGELFF.